This T cell receptor (beta chain) came from a study of human T cells and chemical hapten exposure. Background on the study: Small pooled library volume differences mainly caused per-sample TCR yield variation.

This clonotype was seen a few times. Its target is unknown. This CDR3 region has 15 residues. Deletions cut 1 base from V and 7 bases from J, with 17 bases between. CDR1 SGHDN and CDR2 FVKESK come from the germline V gene. Time point indicated: healthy volunteer bleed at 2 weeks. Total RNA came from unfractionated whole blood. Unique molecular identifiers were affixed to discrete cDNA molecules within the library. In the original analysis: Samples contained a median of roughly 100,000 TCRs, with a range of roughly 20,000 to 700,000. TCRdb re-derived calls from the RACE reads in MiXCR, one entry per CDR3 protein. Clone size and V and J calls follow TCRdb, not the original study. Seen here are 130,000 or so distinct CDR3 sequences, approximately 8.3% observed once, and the top ten hold roughly 2%. Study-wide results and limits: TCRs above 1 in 1000 frequency did not change with DPC sensitization.

Sequenced material: whole blood. The receptor's source is a male donor in good health. Some clones in this sample may be carry-over from other donors' samples. J is TRBJ2-7 and V is TRBV14, with D uncertain. The CDR3 sequence: CASSQVTGSPWEQYF. CDR3 DNA sequence: TGTGCCAGCAGCCAAGTTACGGGTTCTCCCTGGGAGCAGTACTTC. Full variable domain (remainder filled in from reference TRBV14 and TRBJ2-7): EAGVTQFPSHSVIEKGQTVTLRCDPISGHDNLYWYRRVMGKEIKFLLHFVKESKQDESGMPNNRFLAERTGGTYSTLKVQPAELEDSGVYFCASSQVTGSPWEQYFGPGTRLTVT.